The 6 T cell receptor beta chains below were found in one sample sequenced in a study of blood T cell repertoires in COVID-19. Produced via immunoSEQ multiplex PCR; TCRdb's table is partial and in-frame only. The table lists 52,000 or so clones, 70% to 85% of them singletons, with about 15% in the top ten. The sequencing sample was made of peripheral blood. All receptors come from a man between 65 and 85 years old with active COVID-19.

The V and J genes are TRBV28 and TRBJ1-3, with D perhaps matching TRBD1 (5 bases). The CDR3 extends over 15 amino acids. With 3 bases removed from V and 2 bases from J, the gap between germline ends came to 11 bases. Per the germline V gene, CDR1 is MDHEN and CDR2 is SYDVKM. The CDR3 coding sequence is TGTGCCAGCAGTTTCGGGGGGTTTACTGGAAACACCATATATTTT. This encodes CASSFGGFTGNTIYF.

For the CDR3, the DNA is TGTGCCAGCAGTTACACAGTTAGCAATCAGCCCCAGCATTTT. As protein: CASSYTVSNQPQHF. The chain combines TRBV6-2 or TRBV6-3 with TRBJ1-5; D unclear. Per germline, CDR1 MNHEY and CDR2 SVGEGT. CDR3 length equals 14 residues. Trimming removed 2 bases at V and 0 bases at J, with 5 bases between.

V is TRBV19 and J is TRBJ2-1; D gene unclear. The V and J ends lost 5 bases and 4 bases respectively, with 6 bases between them. The CDR3 spans 12 residues. In germline, CDR1 is LNHDA, CDR2 SQIVND (reference sequence). CDR3 sequence: CASSLLYNEQFF. The CDR3 coding sequence is TGTGCCAGTAGTCTTCTATACAATGAGCAGTTCTTC. Looking up the rest from reference TRBV19 and TRBJ2-1 gives the full variable domain: DGGITQSPKYLFRKEGQNVTLSCEQNLNHDAMYWYRQDPGQGLRLIYYSQIVNDFQKGDIAEGYSVSREKKESFPLTVTSAQKNPTAFYLCASSLLYNEQFFGPGTRLTVL.

This sequence joins TRBV28 and TRBJ2-2; D might be TRBD2 (6 bases). The ends were cut back, 3 bases at V and 1 base at J, with 15 bases in the middle. CDR1 MDHEN and CDR2 SYDVKM come from the germline V gene. This CDR3 is built from 17 residues. The chain's CDR3 is CASSFQGGRGNTGELFF. DNA of the CDR3: TGTGCCAGCAGTTTTCAGGGCGGGCGGGGGAACACCGGGGAGCTGTTTTTT.

This rearrangement joins TRBV27 to TRBJ2-3; TRBD2 matches 10 bases. Germline V gene sequence: CDR1 MNHEY, CDR2 SMNVEV (reference sequence). The CDR3 is made up of 19 amino acids. The V and J ends lost 2 bases and 3 bases, in that order; junction bases with no gene match: 14. CDR3 region: CASSLRGLAGAYPTDTQYF. In nucleotides, the CDR3 is TGTGCCAGCAGTTTACGGGGGCTAGCGGGAGCTTATCCAACAGATACGCAGTATTTT.

This rearrangement joins TRBV11-3 to TRBJ2-2, with TRBD2 matching over 9 bases. Trimming removed 5 bases from V and 3 bases from J; junction bases left unmatched: 7. Per germline, CDR1 SGHNT and CDR2 YENEEA. The CDR3 extends over 16 amino acids. The CDR3 DNA sequence: TGTGCCAGCAGCCCGAAGGCGGGAGGGGACACCGGGGAGCTGTTTTTT. Encoded protein: CASSPKAGGDTGELFF.